This TCR beta chain came from a study of blood T cell repertoires in COVID-19. Study as a whole: Sites in the United States, Italy and Spain provided acute and convalescent COVID-19 samples. The analysed material was cDNA or gDNA that came from T cells, B-cell-depleted T cells, or PBMCs.

In the source study's methods: Amplified reference gene primers provided the basis for estimating nucleated cell counts. Measured with immunoSEQ multiplex PCR; TCRdb has only the in-frame clones, and not every one. The D gene and trimming were derived from the DNA, and the V and J assignments and clone size from that table. The sample records 130,000 or so clones, just under 85% being singletons. V lost 3 bases to trimming and J lost 10 bases, with 13 bases between them. The germline V gene encodes CDR1 SGDLS and CDR2 YYNGEE. The CDR3 length is 13 residues. Cohort assignment relied on participant-reported clinical history.

The chain links TRBV9 to TRBJ2-2; possibly TRBD1 for D (7 bases). The sample comprised PBMCs or T cells enriched from blood (not recorded which). The sequence derives from a woman aged 50 to 65 with acute COVID-19. Written as DNA, the CDR3 is TGTGCCAGCAGCGATTACAGGGGACTGGAGCTGTTTTTT. Protein sequence: CASSDYRGLELFF.